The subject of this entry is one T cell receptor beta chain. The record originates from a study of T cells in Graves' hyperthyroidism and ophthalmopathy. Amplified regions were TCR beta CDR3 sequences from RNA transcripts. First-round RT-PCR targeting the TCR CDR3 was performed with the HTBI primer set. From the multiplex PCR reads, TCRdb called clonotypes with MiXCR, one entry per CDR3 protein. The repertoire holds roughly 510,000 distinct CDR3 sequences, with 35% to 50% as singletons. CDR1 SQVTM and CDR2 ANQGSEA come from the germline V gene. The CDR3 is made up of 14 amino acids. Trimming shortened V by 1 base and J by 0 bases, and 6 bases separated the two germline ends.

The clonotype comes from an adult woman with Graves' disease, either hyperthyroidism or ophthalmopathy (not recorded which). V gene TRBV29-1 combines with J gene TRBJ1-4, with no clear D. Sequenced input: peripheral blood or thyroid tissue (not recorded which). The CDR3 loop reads CSVEGGTTNEKLFF. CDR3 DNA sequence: TGCAGCGTTGAAGGGGGTACAACTAATGAAAAACTGTTTTTT.